This entry lists 22 T cell receptor beta chains sequenced from one sample in a study of T cell responses to AZD1222 COVID-19 vaccine. The repertoire was sequenced with immunoSEQ multiplex PCR; TCRdb's copy has only in-frame clones and lacks some. The top ten clones hold 4% to 5.5% of a sample with about 83,000 clones, around 89% of them seen once. Sequences were derived from peripheral blood, sampled on day 0 of MenACWY control vaccination. Receptor source: an adult in good health.

This chain links TRBV2 with TRBJ1-5; possible D gene TRBD1, 6 bases. Trimming removed 2 bases from V and 7 bases from J, with 15 bases in between. Germline-derived CDR1 and CDR2 are SNHLY and FYNNEI. This CDR3 has 15 amino acids. CDR3 residues: CASSEMGQGLQPQHF. The CDR3 nucleotides read TGTGCCAGCAGTGAAATGGGACAAGGCTTGCAGCCCCAGCATTTT.

This sequence joins TRBV28 and TRBJ2-1; maybe TRBD2 (5 bases). CDR3 length: 11 residues. Between the trimmed V and J ends, which lost 5 bases and 15 bases, there was a span of 14 bases. Germline loops: CDR1 MDHEN, CDR2 SYDVKM. In DNA form, the CDR3 reads TGTGCCAGCAGTAACTGGGGAGAACGGTTCTTC. It yields the protein CASSNWGERFF.

The J gene is TRBJ2-3, the V gene TRBV14, with 9 bases matching TRBD2. Unmatched junction bases numbered 3, after V lost 4 bases and J lost 1 base. The CDR3 loop spans 15 amino acids. The germline V gene has CDR1 SGHDN and CDR2 FVKESK. The CDR3 DNA is TGTGCCAGCAGCCTCTGGACTAGCGGCACAGATACGCAGTATTTT. Residues: CASSLWTSGTDTQYF.

This chain uses TRBV7-9 with TRBJ1-4; D gene unclear. Per the germline V gene, CDR1 is SEHNR and CDR2 is FQNEAQ (reference sequence). The CDR3 has 15 residues. V lost 5 bases to trimming and J lost 0 bases, with 10 bases between them. The CDR3 nucleotides are TGTGCCAGCAGCCCCGGGAGCCCAACTAATGAAAAACTGTTTTTT. It is translated as CASSPGSPTNEKLFF.

V gene TRBV19 combines with J gene TRBJ1-1, with a weak D call TRBD1 (6 bases). This CDR3 has 17 residues. The V gene lost 7 bases and the J gene lost 4 bases, with 25 bases spanning the gap. Germline lookup yields CDR1 LNHDA and CDR2 SQIVND (reference sequence). CDR3 DNA: TGTGCCAGTAAGCGTGTTAAGGACAGCTTAGGAGGCACTGAAGCTTTCTTT. Translation gives CASKRVKDSLGGTEAFF.

The chain employs TRBV29-1 and TRBJ2-7, with 12 bases fitting TRBD2. This CDR3 has 13 amino acids. Germline V CDR1 and CDR2: SQVTM, ANQGSEA. V was clipped by 4 bases and J by 6 bases; unmatched bases: 4. The CDR3 DNA follows: TGCAGCGTTGGACTAGCGGGAGTTGGCGAGCAGTACTTC. Residues: CSVGLAGVGEQYF.

The rearrangement joins TRBV9 to TRBJ2-2, with D perhaps matching TRBD1 or TRBD2 (5 bases each). V was cut by 3 bases and J by 7 bases, with 10 bases left in between. The CDR3 has 13 residues. Germline CDR1 and CDR2: SGDLS and YYNGEE. The CDR3 DNA is TGTGCCAGCAGCGCGAGGGGTATCGGGGAGCTGTTTTTT. Translating gives CASSARGIGELFF.

The rearrangement links TRBV5-1 to TRBJ1-6; weak D call: TRBD1 (6 bases). CDR1 and CDR2 from the germline V gene are SGHRS and YFSETQ. The CDR3 loop spans 14 amino acids. Trimming pared 4 bases from V and 8 bases from J, leaving 13 bases between. The CDR3 loop is CASSQPNRDSPLHF. The CDR3 DNA sequence: TGCGCCAGCAGCCAACCAAACAGGGATTCACCCCTCCACTTT.

The V call is TRBV6-2 or TRBV6-3, the J call TRBJ2-3; TRBD1 might be the D (5 bases). Germline CDR1 is MNHEY and CDR2 is SVGEGT. The CDR3 sequence is 14 residues long. The ends were cut back, 4 bases at V and 0 bases at J, with 8 bases in the middle. For the CDR3, the DNA is TGTGCCAGCAGTTCTGGGGCTAGCACAGATACGCAGTATTTT. Protein sequence: CASSSGASTDTQYF.

On this clone itself: Other DNA variants within this sample encode the same CDR3. This rearrangement joins TRBV9 to TRBJ1-1, with D uncertain. There are 13 residues in the CDR3. The V end was cut by 0 bases, the J end by 0 bases, with 3 bases between. Germline V gene data show CDR1 as SGDLS and CDR2 as YYNGEE. The CDR3 DNA is TGTGCCAGCAGCGTAGCAGTGAACACTGAAGCTTTCTTT. Translating it yields CASSVAVNTEAFF.

Here the CDR3 reads CSAGDVDEQYF. The CDR3 DNA reads TGCAGCGCCGGGGACGTGGACGAGCAGTACTTC. The chain is built from TRBV29-1 and TRBJ2-7; the D gene could be TRBD1 or TRBD2 (5 bases each). Germline V CDR1 and CDR2: SQVTM, ANQGSEA. Trimming stripped 7 bases from V and 5 bases from J, with 12 bases between. There are 11 residues in the CDR3.

V gene TRBV4-3 combines with J gene TRBJ2-7; 7 nucleotides line up with TRBD2. CDR3 length: 17 amino acids. Germline CDR1 reads LGHNA; CDR2 reads YSLEER. J lost 3 bases, V lost 0 bases, and 11 bases had no gene match. Here the CDR3 DNA reads TGCGCCAGCAGCCAAGAGAGAGGCGGGAGAGATGGCTACGAGCAGTACTTC. This codes for CASSQERGGRDGYEQYF.

This chain uses TRBV27 with TRBJ1-1, with 8 bases lining up with TRBD1. Looked up from germline, CDR1 is MNHEY and CDR2 is SMNVEV (reference sequence). J lost 1 base, V lost 5 bases, and 9 bases had no gene match. There are 16 residues in the CDR3. The CDR3 coding sequence is TGTGCCAGCAGTCCTGCAGGGGGCGGTGGGAACACTGAAGCTTTCTTT. Translated: CASSPAGGGGNTEAFF.

The V and J genes are TRBV28 and TRBJ2-7; TRBD2 matches at 9 bases. With 7 bases clipped from V and 2 bases from J, the junction kept 6 bases outside the gene matches. The germline V gene has CDR1 MDHEN and CDR2 SYDVKM. CDR3 size: 14 residues. CDR3 nucleotides: TGTGCCAGCATCCCTAGCGGGGCCGCCTACGAGCAGTACTTC. Its protein product is CASIPSGAAYEQYF.

This rearrangement joins TRBV6-5 to TRBJ2-2, with a weak D call TRBD2 (6 bases). The CDR3 runs 15 residues. Germline V lookup: CDR1 MNHEY, CDR2 SVGAGI. Trimming took 5 bases from V and 4 from J, leaving 14 bases between them. The CDR3 loop reads CASSPSGSGTGELFF. The CDR3, as DNA: TGTGCCAGCAGTCCCAGCGGGTCGGGCACCGGGGAGCTGTTTTTT.

This clone was detected ten times or more. The CDR3 is CASSQNPGELFF. CDR3 in DNA: TGTGCCAGCAGCCAAAATCCCGGGGAGCTGTTTTTT. The V gene is TRBV9, the J gene TRBJ2-2; D ambiguous. Germline V gene data show CDR1 as SGDLS and CDR2 as YYNGEE. This CDR3 has 12 residues. Trimming stripped 4 bases from V and 6 bases from J, with 7 bases between. Together with reference TRBV9 and TRBJ2-2, the CDR3 gives the full variable domain: DSGVTQTPKHLITATGQRVTLRCSPRSGDLSVYWYQQSLDQGLQFLIQYYNGEERAKGNILERFSAQQFPDLHSELNLSSLELGDSALYFCASSQNPGELFFGEGSRLTVL.

In its sample, this clone was seen once. V is TRBV27 and J is TRBJ1-4, with D tentatively TRBD1 (5 bases). Trimming cost V 6 bases and J 8 bases, with 19 bases left between them. The CDR3 totals 15 residues. Germline CDR1 and CDR2: MNHEY and SMNVEV (reference sequence). For the CDR3, the DNA is TGTGCCAGCAGCCGCGGACATAGGGCGTGGGAAAAACTGTTTTTT. This codes for CASSRGHRAWEKLFF.

This clone was seen just once. The chain has TRBV10-1 and TRBJ1-1; possible D gene TRBD1, 6 bases. With 0 bases removed from V and 1 base from J, the gap between germline ends came to 9 bases. Germline CDR1 WNHNN, CDR2 SYGVQD (reference sequence). This CDR3 contains 15 residues. CDR3 DNA: TGCGCCAGCAGTGAGTCGACAGGAGGGAACACTGAAGCTTTCTTT. Its protein product is CASSESTGGNTEAFF.

This sequence joins TRBV30 and TRBJ1-5; 8 positions agree with TRBD1. Trimming took 3 bases from V and 3 from J; bases not matched to a gene: 7. The germline gives CDR1 GTSNPN, CDR2 SVGIG (reference sequence). This CDR3 region has 15 residues. CDR3 residues: CAWRAGQGPNQPQHF. The CDR3 DNA sequence: TGTGCCTGGAGAGCCGGACAGGGCCCCAATCAGCCCCAGCATTTT.

The rearrangement links TRBV28 to TRBJ1-1; 9 nucleotides line up with TRBD1. The germline V gene has CDR1 MDHEN and CDR2 SYDVKM. The CDR3 spans 16 residues. V shed 8 bases and J 1 base; nucleotides not matched to a gene: 11. CDR3 in amino acids: CASLFLPGQGNTEAFF. The CDR3 DNA sequence: TGTGCCAGCCTCTTTTTACCGGGACAGGGGAACACTGAAGCTTTCTTT.

The chain couples TRBV5-6 to TRBJ2-5, with no clear D. Trimming pared 0 bases from V and 1 base from J, leaving 13 bases between. The CDR3 covers 16 residues. Germline V gives CDR1 SGHDT, CDR2 YYEEEE. The CDR3 region has the DNA TGTGCCAGCAGCTTGGAACGGCGCGAAACCCAAGAGACCCAGTACTTC. Translating gives CASSLERRETQETQYF.

The chain links TRBV15 to TRBJ2-7; TRBD2 is a possible D gene (5 bases). Per the germline V gene, CDR1 is LNHNV and CDR2 is YYDKDF (reference sequence). Trimming removed 5 bases at V and 6 bases at J, with 14 bases between. The CDR3 is made up of 13 amino acids. DNA for the CDR3: TGTGCCACCAGCTCCCAGAGGACTTCCGAGCAGTACTTC. Translated: CATSSQRTSEQYF. The entire variable domain, with the rest obtained from reference TRBV15 and TRBJ2-7, is as follows: DAMVIQNPRYQVTQFGKPVTLSCSQTLNHNVMYWYQQKSSQAPKLLFHYYDKDFNNEADTPDNFQSRRPNTSFCFLDIRSPGLGDTAMYLCATSSQRTSEQYFGPGTRLTVT.